This T cell receptor (beta chain) was profiled in a study of blood T cell repertoires in COVID-19. Here immunoSEQ multiplex PCR was the method, and the copy in TCRdb shows in-frame clones only, minus some. The sample consists of more than 300,000 clones, 90% to 95% of them appearing once. Participants were aged about 18 to 100 years from some 24 US areas. Deletions cut 5 bases from V and 4 bases from J, with 17 bases between. The CDR3 consists of 15 residues. The V gene's germline CDR1 is PRHDT and CDR2 FYEKMQ (reference sequence). The chain joins TRBV13 to TRBJ1-2; D unclear. The specimen sequenced was PBMCs or T cells enriched from blood (not recorded which). This clonotype was sampled from a woman under 40 who had been exposed to COVID-19. The CDR3 coding sequence is TGTGCCAGCAGCGCTAGGGAGAAGTGGGGCTATGGCTACACCTTC. Protein sequence: CASSAREKWGYGYTF.